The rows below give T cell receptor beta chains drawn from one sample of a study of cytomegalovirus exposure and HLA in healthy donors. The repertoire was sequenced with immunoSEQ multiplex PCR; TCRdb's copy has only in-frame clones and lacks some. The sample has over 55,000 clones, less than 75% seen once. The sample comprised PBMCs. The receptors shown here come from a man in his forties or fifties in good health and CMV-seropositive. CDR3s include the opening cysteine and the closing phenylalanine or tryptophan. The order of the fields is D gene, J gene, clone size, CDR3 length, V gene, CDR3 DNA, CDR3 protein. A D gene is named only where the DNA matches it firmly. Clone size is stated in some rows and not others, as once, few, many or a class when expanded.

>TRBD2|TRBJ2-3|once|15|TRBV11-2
TGTGCCAGCAGCTTGGGCGGGGGGCCGGGAGATACGCAGTATTTT
CASSLGGGPGDTQYF
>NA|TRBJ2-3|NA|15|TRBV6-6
TGTGCCAGTGAGGGGGGGGGCCCTAGCACAGATACGCAGTATTTT
CASEGGGPSTDTQYF
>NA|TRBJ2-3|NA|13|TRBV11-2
TGTGCCAGCAGCTTAGATATCCCAGATACGCAGTATTTT
CASSLDIPDTQYF
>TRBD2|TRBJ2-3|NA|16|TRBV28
TGTGCCAGCAGTTTAGGGCTAGCGGGAGGTCGGGATACGCAGTATTTT
CASSLGLAGGRDTQYF
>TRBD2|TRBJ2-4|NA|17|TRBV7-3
TGTGCCAGCAGCTTACGCCGACTAGCGGGATTTGGATACATTCAGTACTTC
CASSLRRLAGFGYIQYF
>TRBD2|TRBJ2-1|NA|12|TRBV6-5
TGTGCCAGCAGCCCTAGCGGGGGGGGTCCGTTCTTC
CASSPSGGGPFF
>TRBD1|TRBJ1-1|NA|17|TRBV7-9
TGTGCCAGCAGCTCACGTCCCGGGACAGGGCTGAACACTGAAGCTTTCTTT
CASSSRPGTGLNTEAFF
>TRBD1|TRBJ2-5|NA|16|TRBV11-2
TGTGCCAGCGCACCCCCCAGGACAGGGGGACAAGAGACCCAGTACTTC
CASAPPRTGGQETQYF
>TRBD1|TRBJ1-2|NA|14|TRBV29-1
TGCAGCGTTGGGACAGGGCGGGAAAACTATGGCTACACCTTC
CSVGTGRENYGYTF
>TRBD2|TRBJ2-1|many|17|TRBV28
TGTGCCAGCAGTTTATACCGGACTAGCGGGAGCGTAGGTGAGCAGTTCTTC
CASSLYRTSGSVGEQFF
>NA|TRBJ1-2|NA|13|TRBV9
TGTGCCAGCAGCGTTCAGGGCTACGATGGCTACACCTTC
CASSVQGYDGYTF
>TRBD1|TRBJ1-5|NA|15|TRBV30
TGTGCCTGGAGTGTAACAGGGGGCCGCAATCAGCCCCAGCATTTT
CAWSVTGGRNQPQHF
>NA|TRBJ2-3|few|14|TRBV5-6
TGTGCCAGCAGCTCCAGACTGATCACAGATACGCAGTATTTT
CASSSRLITDTQYF
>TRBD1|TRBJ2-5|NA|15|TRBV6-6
TGTGCCAGCAGTTACTCGGGACAGGATTTTGTGTCCCAGTACTTC
CASSYSGQDFVSQYF
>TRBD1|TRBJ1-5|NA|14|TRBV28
TGTGCCAGCAGTTCCGGACAGGGTAATCAGCCCCAGCATTTT
CASSSGQGNQPQHF
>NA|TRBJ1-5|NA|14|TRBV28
TGTGCCAGCAGTTCCGGGGGGTACAATCAGCCCCAGCATTTT
CASSSGGYNQPQHF
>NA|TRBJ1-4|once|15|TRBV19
TGTGCCAGCCACCGGGGTGATGCAACTAATGAAAAACTGTTTTTT
CASHRGDATNEKLFF
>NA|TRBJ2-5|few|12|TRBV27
TGTGCCAGCGGACCGGGACAACGCTTCCAGTACTTC
CASGPGQRFQYF
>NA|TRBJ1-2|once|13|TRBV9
TGTGCCAGCAGCACGAGGGAGTACTATGGCTACACCTTC
CASSTREYYGYTF
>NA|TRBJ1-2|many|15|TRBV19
TGTGCCAGTAGTATAGACAGACAAGCTAACTATGGCTACACCTTC
CASSIDRQANYGYTF
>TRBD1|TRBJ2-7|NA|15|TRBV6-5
TGTGCCAGCAGCTCGGACAGGAGGAGCTCCTACGAGCAGTACTTC
CASSSDRRSSYEQYF
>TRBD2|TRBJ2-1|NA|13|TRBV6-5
TGTGCCACTAGCGGGGGGGCCCACAATGAGCAGTTCTTC
CATSGGAHNEQFF
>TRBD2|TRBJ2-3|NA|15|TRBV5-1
TGCGCCAGCAACGAACTAGCGGGGGACACAGATACGCAGTATTTT
CASNELAGDTDTQYF
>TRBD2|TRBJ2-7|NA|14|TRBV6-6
TGTGCCAGCATAGGGGGGACTAGCGGGAACGAGCAGTACTTC
CASIGGTSGNEQYF
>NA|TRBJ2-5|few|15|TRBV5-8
TGTGCCAGCAGCTTGGGGTCAGGCAACCAAGAGACCCAGTACTTC
CASSLGSGNQETQYF
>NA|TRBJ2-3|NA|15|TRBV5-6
TGTGCCAGCAGCTCGCTAACGGGGATAGGGGATACGCAGTATTTT
CASSSLTGIGDTQYF
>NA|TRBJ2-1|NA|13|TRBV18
TGTGCCAGCTCACCTAGAGGCCACAATGAGCAGTTCTTC
CASSPRGHNEQFF
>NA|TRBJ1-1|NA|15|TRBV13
TGTGCCAGCAGCCCCCGGACAGCGGCGAACACTGAAGCTTTCTTT
CASSPRTAANTEAFF
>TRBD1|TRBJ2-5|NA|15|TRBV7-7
TGTGCTAGCAGCCCAGGGGGATCCGGCCAAGAGACCCAGTACTTC
CASSPGGSGQETQYF
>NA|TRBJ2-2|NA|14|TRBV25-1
TGTGCCAGCAGCTCGACACAGAACACCGGGGAGCTGTTTTTT
CASSSTQNTGELFF
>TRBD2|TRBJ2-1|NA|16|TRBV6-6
TGTGCCAGCAGTCCCCCTACTAGCGGGAGAACTAATGAGCAGTTCTTC
CASSPPTSGRTNEQFF
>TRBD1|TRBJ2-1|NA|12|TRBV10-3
TGTGCCATCAGTGATAACAGGGGGTTTAAGTTCTTC
CAISDNRGFKFF
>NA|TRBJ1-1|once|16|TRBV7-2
TGTGCCAGCAGCTCGCCGCCGGGCGGGCCGAACACTGAAGCTTTCTTT
CASSSPPGGPNTEAFF
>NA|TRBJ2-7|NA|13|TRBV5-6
TGTGCCAGCAGCTTGCAGGGGGGCTACGAGCAGTACTTC
CASSLQGGYEQYF
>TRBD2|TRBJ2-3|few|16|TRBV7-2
TGTGCCAGCAGCTTACAACCTAGCGGGGGTGCAGATACGCAGTATTTT
CASSLQPSGGADTQYF
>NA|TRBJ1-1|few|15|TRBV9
TGTGCCAGCAGCGTAGGAACCCTAGGTTCCACTGAAGCTTTCTTT
CASSVGTLGSTEAFF
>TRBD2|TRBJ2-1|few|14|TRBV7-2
TGTGCCAGCAGCTTAACGGGGGGTTACAATGAGCAGTTCTTC
CASSLTGGYNEQFF
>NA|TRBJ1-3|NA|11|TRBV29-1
TGCAGCGTTGGTACTGGAAACACCATATATTTT
CSVGTGNTIYF
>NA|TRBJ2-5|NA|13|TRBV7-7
TGTGCTAGCAGCCAGAGGTTGATTGAGACCCAGTACTTC
CASSQRLIETQYF
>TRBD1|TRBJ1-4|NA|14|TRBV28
TGTGCCAGCAGGCCGGGACAGTATAATGAAAAACTGTTTTTT
CASRPGQYNEKLFF
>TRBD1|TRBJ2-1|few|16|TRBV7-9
TGTGCCAGCGACAATACCGGGACAGGGGATAGGGATGAGCAGTTCTTC
CASDNTGTGDRDEQFF
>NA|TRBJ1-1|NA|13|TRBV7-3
TGTGCCAGCAGCTTCTCTGTGAACACTGAAGCTTTCTTT
CASSFSVNTEAFF
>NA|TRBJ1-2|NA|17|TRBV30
TGTGCCTGGACCACAGGGAAGGGCCTTCGGAGTGACTATGGCTACACCTTC
CAWTTGKGLRSDYGYTF
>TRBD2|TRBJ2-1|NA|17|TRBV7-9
TGTGCCAGCAGCTTAGTGAGCCTGGGGCTAGCGGGAGTTGATCCGTTCTTC
CASSLVSLGLAGVDPFF
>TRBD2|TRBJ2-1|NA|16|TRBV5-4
TGTGCCAGCACCTCTGGCGGGGGGGCATCATACAATGAGCAGTTCTTC
CASTSGGGASYNEQFF
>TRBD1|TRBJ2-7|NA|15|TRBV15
TGTGCCACCAGCAGAGGGGGGGACAGGGGCCACGAGCAGTACTTC
CATSRGGDRGHEQYF
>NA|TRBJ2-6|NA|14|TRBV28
TGTGCCAGCAGTCCTCCGGCCCAGGCAGGCGTCCTGACTTTC
CASSPPAQAGVLTF
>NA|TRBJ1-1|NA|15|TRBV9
TGTGCCAGCAGCCCCTGGGGCAGGGCCAACACTGAAGCTTTCTTT
CASSPWGRANTEAFF
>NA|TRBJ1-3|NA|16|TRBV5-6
TGTGCCAGCAGCTTGTACGGGGAATTCTCTGGAAACACCATATATTTT
CASSLYGEFSGNTIYF
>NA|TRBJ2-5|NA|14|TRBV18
TGTGCCAGCTCACCAATCGGGTCTCCGGAGACCCAGTACTTC
CASSPIGSPETQYF
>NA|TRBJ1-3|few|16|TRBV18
TGTGCCAGCTCACCTCTTGGGGCCGCCTCTGGAAACACCATATATTTT
CASSPLGAASGNTIYF
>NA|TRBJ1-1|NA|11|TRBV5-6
TGTGCCAGCAGCTCCGAGGTTGAAGCTTTCTTT
CASSSEVEAFF
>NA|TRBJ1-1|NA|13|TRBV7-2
TGTGCCAGCAGCCCCACAATGAACACTGAAGCTTTCTTT
CASSPTMNTEAFF
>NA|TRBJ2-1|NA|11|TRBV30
TGTGCCTGGAGTGCGGTTTTTGAGCAGTTCTTC
CAWSAVFEQFF
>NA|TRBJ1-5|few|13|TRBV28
TGTGCCAGCAGTTTCGGTGTAAATCAGCCCCAGCATTTT
CASSFGVNQPQHF
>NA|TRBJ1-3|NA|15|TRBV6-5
TGTGCCAGCAGCCGAGACAGGAGCTCTGGAAACACCATATATTTT
CASSRDRSSGNTIYF
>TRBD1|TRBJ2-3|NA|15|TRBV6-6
TGTGCCAGCAGTTACTCGGGACAGGGGAAAGATACGCAGTATTTT
CASSYSGQGKDTQYF
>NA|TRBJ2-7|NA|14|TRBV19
TGTGCCAGTAGTGTCCAGGGATTCCCCTACGAGCAGTACTTC
CASSVQGFPYEQYF
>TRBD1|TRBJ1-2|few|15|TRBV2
TGTGCCAGCAGGAAGGGGGACAGGGGAAGCTATGGCTACACCTTC
CASRKGDRGSYGYTF
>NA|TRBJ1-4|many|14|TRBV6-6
TGTGCCAGCAGGATAGGGACAACTTTTGAAAAACTGTTTTTT
CASRIGTTFEKLFF